The rows below give T cell receptor beta chains drawn from one sample of a study of blood T cell repertoires in COVID-19. TCRdb's copy holds only in-frame clones and misses some; the assay was immunoSEQ multiplex PCR. The sample contains approximately 280,000 clones, approximately 83% of which appear only once. Material: peripheral blood. These receptors all stem from a woman aged 25 to 39 who had recovered from COVID-19. The CDR3 runs from the conserved cysteine through the conserved F or W.

j_call v_call cdr3_aa
TRBJ1-1 TRBV4-3 CASSQRSVGTEAFF
TRBJ2-7 TRBV5-4 CASSLNRGAYEQYF
TRBJ2-5 TRBV5-1 CASSPGQGAAETQYF
TRBJ2-5 TRBV13 CASSLGGTGPQETQYF
TRBJ1-1 TRBV3-1/TRBV3-2 CASSRRTGPLTPMNTEAFF
TRBJ1-2 TRBV5-6 CASSLRGNYGYTF
TRBJ2-7 TRBV2 CASSAGLSTAGYF
TRBJ2-3 TRBV5-1 CASSPRGRDTDTQYF
TRBJ1-2 TRBV7-2 CASSLVGDSNYGYTF
TRBJ2-1 TRBV9 CASSLRDRGSYNEQFF
TRBJ2-2 TRBV5-8 CASSWEKYRGQNTGELFF
TRBJ2-1 TRBV7-2 CASSFPSGSSYNEQFF
TRBJ1-1 TRBV6-5 CASSYSRGTEAFF
TRBJ2-3 TRBV9 CASSETSGPTDTQYF
TRBJ1-2 TRBV30 CAWSARTGRFGGYTF
TRBJ1-1 TRBV5-1 CASSLVRGWTEAFF
TRBJ2-2 TRBV24-1 CATSDLDSRGATGELFF
TRBJ1-4 TRBV5-8 CASSLDHSDNEKLFF
TRBJ1-1 TRBV5-4 CASSLPMRTEAFF
TRBJ2-5 TRBV5-1 CASSPGRQGGVVETQYF
TRBJ2-7 TRBV12-1 CASSSNRDSLNYEQYF
TRBJ2-7 TRBV5-8 CASSLRPGTGKYEQYF
TRBJ2-1 TRBV7-3 CASSLTVGSRYNEQFF
TRBJ2-2 TRBV29-1 CSVVAVDTGELFF
TRBJ1-2 TRBV2 CASSGGQINYGYTF
TRBJ2-5 TRBV11-2 CASKRLAGEETQYF
TRBJ1-4 TRBV28 CASKQPNEKLFF
TRBJ1-6 TRBV5-1 CASSSGPGGSNSPLHF
TRBJ1-4 TRBV28 CASNEVSTNEKLFF
TRBJ1-5 TRBV19 CASSWDSSNQPQHF